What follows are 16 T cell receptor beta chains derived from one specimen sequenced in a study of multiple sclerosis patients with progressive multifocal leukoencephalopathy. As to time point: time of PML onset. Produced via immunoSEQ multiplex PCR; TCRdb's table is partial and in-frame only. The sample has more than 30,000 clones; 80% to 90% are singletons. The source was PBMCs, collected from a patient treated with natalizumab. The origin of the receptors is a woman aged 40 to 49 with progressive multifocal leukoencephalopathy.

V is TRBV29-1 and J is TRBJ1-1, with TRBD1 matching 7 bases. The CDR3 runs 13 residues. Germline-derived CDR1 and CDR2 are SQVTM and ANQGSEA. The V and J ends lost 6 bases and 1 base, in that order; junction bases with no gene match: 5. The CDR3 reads CSVQGRSNTEAFF. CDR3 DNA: TGCAGCGTACAGGGGCGATCGAACACTGAAGCTTTCTTT. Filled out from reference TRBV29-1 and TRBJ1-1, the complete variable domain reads SAVISQKPSRDICQRGTSLTIQCQVDSQVTMMFWYRQQPGQSLTLIATANQGSEATYESGFVIDKFPISRPNLTFSTLTVSNMSPEDSSIYLCSVQGRSNTEAFFGQGTRLTVV.

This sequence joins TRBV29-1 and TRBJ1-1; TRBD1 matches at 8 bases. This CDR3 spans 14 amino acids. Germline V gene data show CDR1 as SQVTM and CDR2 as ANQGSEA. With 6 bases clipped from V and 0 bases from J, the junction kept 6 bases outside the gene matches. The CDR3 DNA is TGCAGCGTGCCCGGACAGGGAATGAACACTGAAGCTTTCTTT. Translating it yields CSVPGQGMNTEAFF.

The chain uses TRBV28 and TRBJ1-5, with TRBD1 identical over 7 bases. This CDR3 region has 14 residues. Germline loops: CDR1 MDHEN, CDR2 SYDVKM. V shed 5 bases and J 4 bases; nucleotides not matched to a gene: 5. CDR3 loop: CASSQRQGNQPQHF. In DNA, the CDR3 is TGTGCCAGCAGTCAAAGACAGGGAAATCAGCCCCAGCATTTT.

CDR3 sequence: CASSPRLTSNEQFF. The CDR3 DNA reads as TGTGCCAGCAGCCCCCGTCTAACTAGCAATGAGCAGTTCTTC. The chain uses TRBV7-3 and TRBJ2-1; D is possibly TRBD2 (5 bases). V was cut by 5 bases and J by 6 bases, with 14 bases left in between. The CDR3 runs to 14 residues. CDR1 and CDR2 (germline): SGHTA, FQGTGA. Supplemented by reference TRBV7-3 and TRBJ2-1, the full variable domain reads GAGVSQTPSNKVTEKGKYVELRCDPISGHTALYWYRQSLGQGPEFLIYFQGTGAADDSGLPNDRFFAVRPEGSVSTLKIQRTERGDSAVYLCASSPRLTSNEQFFGPGTRLTVL.

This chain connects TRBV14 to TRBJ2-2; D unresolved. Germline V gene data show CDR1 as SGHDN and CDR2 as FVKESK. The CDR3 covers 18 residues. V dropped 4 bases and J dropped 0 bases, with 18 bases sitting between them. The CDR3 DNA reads TGTGCCAGCAGCCCTTGGGGTGGTTCGAAGGCGAACACCGGGGAGCTGTTTTTT. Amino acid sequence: CASSPWGGSKANTGELFF.

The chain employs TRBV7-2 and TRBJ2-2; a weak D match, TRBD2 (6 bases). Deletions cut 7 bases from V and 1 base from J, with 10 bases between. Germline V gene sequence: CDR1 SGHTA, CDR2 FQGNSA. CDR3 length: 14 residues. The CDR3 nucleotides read TGTGCCAGCACCAACGGGAGGAACACCGGGGAGCTGTTTTTT. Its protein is CASTNGRNTGELFF.

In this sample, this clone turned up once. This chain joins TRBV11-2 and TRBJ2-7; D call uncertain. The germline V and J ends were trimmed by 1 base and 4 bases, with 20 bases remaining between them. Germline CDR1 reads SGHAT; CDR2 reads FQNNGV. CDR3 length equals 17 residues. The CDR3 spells CASSLGVVGKALYEQYF. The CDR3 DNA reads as TGTGCCAGCAGCTTAGGGGTAGTTGGCAAAGCCCTTTACGAGCAGTACTTC. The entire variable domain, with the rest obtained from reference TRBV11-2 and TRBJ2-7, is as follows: EAGVAQSPRYKIIEKRQSVAFWCNPISGHATLYWYQQILGQGPKLLIQFQNNGVVDDSQLPKDRFSAERLKGVDSTLKIQPAKLEDSAVYLCASSLGVVGKALYEQYFGPGTRLTVT.

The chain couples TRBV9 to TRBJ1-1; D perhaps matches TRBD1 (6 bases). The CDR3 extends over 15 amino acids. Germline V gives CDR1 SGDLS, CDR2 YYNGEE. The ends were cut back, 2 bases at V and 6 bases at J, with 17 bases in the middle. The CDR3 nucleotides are TGTGCCAGCAGCGTGCATCCAGGGGTGGGGGCTGAAGCTTTCTTT. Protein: CASSVHPGVGAEAFF. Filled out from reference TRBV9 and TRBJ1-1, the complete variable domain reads DSGVTQTPKHLITATGQRVTLRCSPRSGDLSVYWYQQSLDQGLQFLIQYYNGEERAKGNILERFSAQQFPDLHSELNLSSLELGDSALYFCASSVHPGVGAEAFFGQGTRLTVV.

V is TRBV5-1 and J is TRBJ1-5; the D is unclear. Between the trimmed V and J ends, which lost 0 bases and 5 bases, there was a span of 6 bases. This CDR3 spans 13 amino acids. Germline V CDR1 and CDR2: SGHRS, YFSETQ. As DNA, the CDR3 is TGCGCCAGCAGCTTGGCCTTCGATCAGCCCCAGCATTTT. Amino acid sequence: CASSLAFDQPQHF.

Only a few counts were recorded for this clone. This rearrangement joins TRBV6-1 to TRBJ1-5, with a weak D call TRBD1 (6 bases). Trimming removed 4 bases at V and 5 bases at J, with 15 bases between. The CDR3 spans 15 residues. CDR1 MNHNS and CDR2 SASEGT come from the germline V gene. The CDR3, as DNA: TGTGCCAGCAGTGTCACTACGGACAGCTATCAGCCCCAGCATTTT. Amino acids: CASSVTTDSYQPQHF.

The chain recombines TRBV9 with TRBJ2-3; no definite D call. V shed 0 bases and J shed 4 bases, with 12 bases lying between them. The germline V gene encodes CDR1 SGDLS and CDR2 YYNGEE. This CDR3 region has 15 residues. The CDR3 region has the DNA TGTGCCAGCAGCGTAGACCTAGGTTTCCCAGATACGCAGTATTTT. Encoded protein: CASSVDLGFPDTQYF.

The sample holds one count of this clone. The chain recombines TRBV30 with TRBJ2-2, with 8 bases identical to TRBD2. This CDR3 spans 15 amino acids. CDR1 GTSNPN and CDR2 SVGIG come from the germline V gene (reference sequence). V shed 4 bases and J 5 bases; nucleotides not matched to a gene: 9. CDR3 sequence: CAWTRGLGRTGELFF. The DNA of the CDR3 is TGTGCCTGGACGAGGGGACTAGGGCGGACCGGGGAGCTGTTTTTT.

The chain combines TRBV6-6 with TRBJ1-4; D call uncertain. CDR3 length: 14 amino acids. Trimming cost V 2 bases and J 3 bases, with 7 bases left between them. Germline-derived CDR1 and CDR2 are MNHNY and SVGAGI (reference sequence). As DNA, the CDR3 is TGTGCCAGCAGTTACGAAGGGTCTAATGAAAAACTGTTTTTT. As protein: CASSYEGSNEKLFF.

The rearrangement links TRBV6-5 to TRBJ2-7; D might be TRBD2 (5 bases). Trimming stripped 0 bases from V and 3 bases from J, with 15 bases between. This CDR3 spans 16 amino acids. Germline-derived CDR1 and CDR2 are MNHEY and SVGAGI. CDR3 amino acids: CASSYSMAGNFYEQYF. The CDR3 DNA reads TGTGCCAGCAGTTACTCGATGGCGGGCAATTTCTACGAGCAGTACTTC.

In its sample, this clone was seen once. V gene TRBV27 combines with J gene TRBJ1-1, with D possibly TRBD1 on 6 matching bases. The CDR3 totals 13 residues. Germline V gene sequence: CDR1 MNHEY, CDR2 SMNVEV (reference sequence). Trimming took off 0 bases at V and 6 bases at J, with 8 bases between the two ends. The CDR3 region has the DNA TGTGCCAGCAGTTTATCGGACAGATCTGAAGCTTTCTTT. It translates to CASSLSDRSEAFF.

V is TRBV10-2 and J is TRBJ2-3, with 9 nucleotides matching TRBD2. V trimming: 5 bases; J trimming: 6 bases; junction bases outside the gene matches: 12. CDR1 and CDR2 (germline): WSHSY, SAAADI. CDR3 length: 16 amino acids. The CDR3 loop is CASSNFWRGGGDTQYF. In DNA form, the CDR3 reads TGCGCCAGCAGTAACTTCTGGCGGGGGGGCGGGGATACGCAGTATTTT.